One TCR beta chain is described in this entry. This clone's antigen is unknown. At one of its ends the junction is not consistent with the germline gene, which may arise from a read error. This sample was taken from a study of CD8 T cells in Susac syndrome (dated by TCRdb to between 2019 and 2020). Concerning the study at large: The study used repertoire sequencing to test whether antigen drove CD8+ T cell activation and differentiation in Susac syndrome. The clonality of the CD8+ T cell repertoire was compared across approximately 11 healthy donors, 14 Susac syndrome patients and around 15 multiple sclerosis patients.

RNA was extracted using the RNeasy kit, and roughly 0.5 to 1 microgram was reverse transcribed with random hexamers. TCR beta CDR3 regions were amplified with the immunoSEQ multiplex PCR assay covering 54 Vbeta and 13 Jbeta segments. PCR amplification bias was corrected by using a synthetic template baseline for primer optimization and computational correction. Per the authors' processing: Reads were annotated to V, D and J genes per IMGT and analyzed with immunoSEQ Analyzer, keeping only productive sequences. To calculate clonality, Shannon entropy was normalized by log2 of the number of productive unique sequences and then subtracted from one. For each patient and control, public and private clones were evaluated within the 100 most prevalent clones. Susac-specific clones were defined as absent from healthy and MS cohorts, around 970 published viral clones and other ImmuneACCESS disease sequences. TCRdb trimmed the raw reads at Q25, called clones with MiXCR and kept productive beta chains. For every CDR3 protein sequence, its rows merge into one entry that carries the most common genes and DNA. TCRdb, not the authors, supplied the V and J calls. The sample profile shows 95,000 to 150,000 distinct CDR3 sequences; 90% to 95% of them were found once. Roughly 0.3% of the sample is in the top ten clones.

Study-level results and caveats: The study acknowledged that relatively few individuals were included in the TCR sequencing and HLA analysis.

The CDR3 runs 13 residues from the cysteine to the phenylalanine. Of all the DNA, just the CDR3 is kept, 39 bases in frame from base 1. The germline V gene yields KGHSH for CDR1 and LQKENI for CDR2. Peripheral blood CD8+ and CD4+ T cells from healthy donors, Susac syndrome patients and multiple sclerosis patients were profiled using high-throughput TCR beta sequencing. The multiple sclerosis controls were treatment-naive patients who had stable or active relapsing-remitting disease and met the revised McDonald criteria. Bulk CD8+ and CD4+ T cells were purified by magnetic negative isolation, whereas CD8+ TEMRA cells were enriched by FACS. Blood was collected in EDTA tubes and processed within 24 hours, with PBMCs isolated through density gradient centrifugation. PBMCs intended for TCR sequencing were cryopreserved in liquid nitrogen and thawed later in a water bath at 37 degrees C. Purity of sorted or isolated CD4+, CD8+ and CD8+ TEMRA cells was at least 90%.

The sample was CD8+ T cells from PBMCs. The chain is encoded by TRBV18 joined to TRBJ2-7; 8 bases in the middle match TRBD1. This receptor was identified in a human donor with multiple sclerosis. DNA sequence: TGTGCCAGCTCTCCACAGGGGGAGCACGAGCAGTACTTC. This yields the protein CASSPQGEHEQYF.